This TCR beta chain was captured in a study of cytomegalovirus exposure and HLA in healthy donors. Study overall: The Caucasian-associated ancestry cluster held around 76% of over 350 genotyped donors. Study outcomes and limitations: Later analysis placed DRB1 highest and HLA-C lowest in TCR association rates, which differed by HLA locus. Cytomegalovirus association was assigned to about 180 TCR beta chains. Accurate prediction of HLA-A and HLA-B alleles (for most subjects) was reportedly achieved from TCR beta sequences.

Worth noting for this clone: Its matching antigen is unknown.

The PCR ran on 60 Vbeta and 13 Jbeta primers. Sequencing used immunoSEQ multiplex PCR; TCRdb keeps in-frame clones, though not all of them. The table records about 190,000 clones, 81% of them present only once. V lost 4 bases and J 7 bases, leaving 11 bases between the germline ends. This CDR3 has 12 residues. Germline V CDR1 and CDR2: MNHGY, SAAAGT. The chain links TRBV6-8 to TRBJ2-7; D is ambiguous. This TCR derives from a man in his forties or fifties in good health and CMV-seropositive. Sequenced: PBMCs. CDR3 protein: CASSFYPPEQYF. Written as DNA, the CDR3 is TGTGCCAGCAGTTTCTACCCCCCGGAGCAGTACTTC.